These 25 T cell receptor beta chains were sequenced from one sample in a study of blood T cell repertoires in COVID-19. Only in-frame clones appear in the TCRdb table, and some are missing; sequencing was by immunoSEQ multiplex PCR. The table records roughly 200,000 clones, 85% to 90% of them present only once. Sequenced input: peripheral blood. The receptors stem from a man older than 75 with acute or convalescent COVID-19.

In its sample, this clone was seen once. The V call is TRBV7-3, the J call TRBJ2-1, with 7 bases identical to TRBD2. The CDR3 is made up of 16 amino acids. The V segment lost 5 bases and the J segment 5 bases; nucleotides outside the gene matches: 12. Germline V gene lookup returns CDR1 SGHTA and CDR2 FQGTGA. CDR3 protein: CASSRFRDYPDNEQFF. CDR3 bases: TGTGCCAGCAGCCGCTTCCGGGACTACCCTGACAATGAGCAGTTCTTC.

In DNA form, the CDR3 reads TGTGCCAGCCAACACAATTCCGGACTAGCGAGCACAGATACGCAGTATTTT. Encoded protein: CASQHNSGLASTDTQYF. The genes are TRBV18 and TRBJ2-3; 9 bases agree with TRBD2. J gave up 0 bases and V 8 bases, and 12 bases lay outside the gene matches. Germline-derived CDR1 and CDR2 are KGHSH and LQKENI. The CDR3 covers 17 residues. The variable domain in full, completed from reference TRBV18 and TRBJ2-3, reads NAGVMQNPRHLVRRRGQEARLRCSPMKGHSHVYWYRQLPEEGLKFMVYLQKENIIDESGMPKERFSAEFPKEGPSILRIQQVVRGDSAAYFCASQHNSGLASTDTQYFGPGTRLTVL.

The chain recombines TRBV10-3 with TRBJ2-7; 8 bases align to TRBD2. After removal of 4 bases from V and 6 bases from J, the junction contained 11 bases not matched to a gene. This CDR3 region has 15 residues. Germline CDR1 ENHRY, CDR2 SYGVKD. Here the CDR3 reads CAISVDGRAAGEQYV. In DNA form, the CDR3 reads TGTGCCATCAGTGTTGACGGGAGGGCCGCGGGCGAGCAGTACGTC.

The chain combines TRBV9 with TRBJ2-1; the match to TRBD2 covers 11 bases. There are 16 residues in the CDR3. The V and J ends lost 2 bases and 6 bases, in that order; junction bases with no gene match: 7. The germline CDR1 and CDR2 sequences are SGDLS and YYNGEE. This CDR3 is CASSVIAGGPINEQFF. The CDR3, as DNA: TGTGCCAGCAGCGTCATAGCGGGAGGGCCGATCAATGAGCAGTTCTTC.

The DNA of the CDR3 is TGCGCCAGCAGCTGGGGGACAGCTGCAACTAATGAAAAACTGTTTTTT. Translating gives CASSWGTAATNEKLFF. This rearrangement joins TRBV5-1 to TRBJ1-4; TRBD1 aligns across 7 bases. Per germline, CDR1 SGHRS and CDR2 YFSETQ. The CDR3 sequence is 16 residues long. Trimming removed 3 bases from V and 0 bases from J; junction bases left unmatched: 5.

This rearrangement joins TRBV10-3 to TRBJ2-1; 8 bases are shared with TRBD2. The CDR3 is 16 amino acids. The ends lost 0 bases at V and 2 bases at J; junction bases unmatched: 3. The germline V gene encodes CDR1 ENHRY and CDR2 SYGVKD. For the CDR3, the DNA is TGTGCCATCAGTGAGTCGCCTAGCGGGCCCTACAATGAGCAGTTCTTC. Protein sequence: CAISESPSGPYNEQFF.

The rearrangement links TRBV30 to TRBJ2-7; 7 nucleotides line up with TRBD2. This CDR3 spans 15 amino acids. V trimming: 1 base; J trimming: 3 bases; junction bases outside the gene matches: 9. Germline assignment: CDR1 GTSNPN and CDR2 SVGIG (reference sequence). CDR3 protein: CAWSALSGISYEQYF. The DNA of the CDR3 is TGTGCCTGGAGTGCGCTCAGCGGGATCAGCTACGAGCAGTACTTC.

V and J are TRBV29-1 and TRBJ1-2, with D unresolved. CDR3 length: 11 amino acids. Looked up from germline, CDR1 is SQVTM and CDR2 is ANQGSEA. Trimming left V 7 bases short and J 3 bases short, with 9 bases between. The CDR3 DNA is TGCAGCGCCCTCCGGGACTATGGCTACACCTTC. Protein product: CSALRDYGYTF.

The chain is built from TRBV28 and TRBJ2-1; TRBD1 matches 7 bases. The CDR3 length is 16 residues. Germline-derived CDR1 and CDR2 are MDHEN and SYDVKM. After removal of 3 bases from V and 8 bases from J, the junction contained 13 bases not matched to a gene. This chain's CDR3 is CASSFRGRLSRDEQFF. The DNA for the CDR3 is TGTGCCAGCAGTTTCAGGGGGAGACTGTCTCGGGATGAGCAGTTCTTC. Drawing the rest from reference TRBV28 and TRBJ2-1, the complete variable domain is DVKVTQSSRYLVKRTGEKVFLECVQDMDHENMFWYRQDPGLGLRLIYFSYDVKMKEKGDIPEGYSVSREKKERFSLILESASTNQTSMYLCASSFRGRLSRDEQFFGPGTRLTVL.

This clone was seen once. The CDR3 DNA reads as TGTGCCAGCAGTTTACGGGGTACAGATACGCAGTATTTT. It translates to CASSLRGTDTQYF. The V gene is TRBV27, the J gene TRBJ2-3; D might be TRBD2 (5 bases). Per germline, CDR1 MNHEY and CDR2 SMNVEV (reference sequence). V gave up 2 bases and J gave up 3 bases, with 6 bases separating them. This CDR3 has 13 residues.

The rearrangement joins TRBV5-5 to TRBJ2-3; 9 bases align to TRBD2. Germline CDR1 and CDR2: SGHKS and YYEKEE (reference sequence). The J segment lost 2 bases and the V segment lost 0 bases, leaving 7 bases of the junction unmatched. CDR3 length equals 17 residues. The DNA for the CDR3 is TGTGCCAGCAGCTTGGGTGGTTCTAGCGGGGTCACAGATACGCAGTATTTT. As protein: CASSLGGSSGVTDTQYF.

V usage is TRBV3-1 (or the pseudogene TRBV3-2) and J usage is TRBJ1-4; D is ambiguous. The V end was cut by 4 bases, the J end by 1 base, with 7 bases between. Germline assignment: CDR1 LGHDT and CDR2 YNNKEL (reference sequence). This CDR3 has 14 residues. Here the CDR3 DNA reads TGTGCCAGCAGCCCGGGAGAAACTAATGAAAAACTGTTTTTT. Encoded protein: CASSPGETNEKLFF.

V is TRBV9 and J is TRBJ2-3; 11 bases match TRBD1. Per the germline V gene, CDR1 is SGDLS and CDR2 is YYNGEE. Trimming took 3 bases from V and 3 from J; bases not matched to a gene: 6. The CDR3 extends over 16 amino acids. This CDR3 reads CASSGGTGGGTDTQYF. The CDR3 DNA reads TGTGCCAGCAGCGGGGGGACAGGGGGGGGGACAGATACGCAGTATTTT.

The chain uses TRBV10-2 and TRBJ2-1; TRBD2 is a possible D gene (5 bases). This CDR3 comprises 13 residues. Trimming took off 5 bases at V and 7 bases at J, with 12 bases between the two ends. Per the germline V gene, CDR1 is WSHSY and CDR2 is SAAADI. CDR3 protein: CASSSLARNEQFF. DNA for the CDR3: TGCGCCAGCAGTTCCCTAGCCCGAAATGAGCAGTTCTTC.

This chain uses TRBV29-1 with TRBJ1-1; D is ambiguous. Trimming removed 7 bases from V and 10 bases from J, with 16 bases in between. The CDR3 consists of 11 residues. Germline V gene sequence: CDR1 SQVTM, CDR2 ANQGSEA. CDR3 sequence reads: CSANEGRRAFF. The CDR3 DNA reads as TGCAGCGCTAACGAGGGAAGGAGAGCTTTCTTT.

This clone showed up just once. The chain carries TRBV28 and TRBJ2-1; weak D call: TRBD2 (7 bases). The V end was cut by 4 bases, the J end by 0 bases, with 13 bases between. CDR3 size: 16 residues. Germline CDR1 and CDR2: MDHEN and SYDVKM. CDR3 coding DNA: TGTGCCAGCAGTTCTGGGGGGGGCGTCTCCTACAATGAGCAGTTCTTC. It encodes CASSSGGGVSYNEQFF.

V gene TRBV20-1 combines with J gene TRBJ1-2; TRBD1 might be the D (5 bases). This CDR3 spans 11 amino acids. The V gene lost 3 bases and the J gene lost 7 bases, with 9 bases spanning the gap. Germline CDR1 reads DFQATT; CDR2 reads SNEGSKA (reference sequence). The CDR3 loop reads CSARAGGGYTF. The CDR3 DNA is TGCAGTGCTAGGGCCGGGGGTGGCTACACCTTC.

V and J are TRBV19 and TRBJ2-6, with TRBD2 identical over 7 bases. Losses at the gene ends were 7 bases for V and 2 bases for J; bases not matched to a gene: 5. The CDR3 runs to 15 residues. Germline CDR1 LNHDA, CDR2 SQIVND (reference sequence). CDR3 protein: CASTNGGAGANVLTF. The CDR3, as DNA: TGTGCCAGTACCAATGGGGGGGCTGGGGCCAACGTCCTGACTTTC. Looking up the rest from reference TRBV19 and TRBJ2-6 gives the full variable domain: DGGITQSPKYLFRKEGQNVTLSCEQNLNHDAMYWYRQDPGQGLRLIYYSQIVNDFQKGDIAEGYSVSREKKESFPLTVTSAQKNPTAFYLCASTNGGAGANVLTFGAGSRLTVL.

The V call is TRBV11-2, the J call TRBJ1-4; tentative D call: TRBD1 (5 bases). The V and J ends lost 1 base and 5 bases respectively, with 11 bases between them. Germline CDR1 SGHAT, CDR2 FQNNGV. The CDR3 runs to 15 residues. CDR3 in amino acids: CASSLGGRMNEKLFF. CDR3 DNA sequence: TGTGCCAGCAGCTTAGGGGGCCGGATGAATGAAAAACTGTTTTTT.

This chain joins TRBV7-9 and TRBJ2-2; 7 nucleotides agree with TRBD1. V gave up 5 bases and J gave up 4 bases; unmatched junction bases: 7. The CDR3 totals 15 residues. Germline CDR1 reads SEHNR; CDR2 reads FQNEAQ (reference sequence). As DNA, the CDR3 is TGTGCCAGCAGCCTCCAGGGGGTAGGCACCGGGGAGCTGTTTTTT. It translates to CASSLQGVGTGELFF.

V and J are TRBV15 and TRBJ2-2, with D perhaps TRBD2 (7 bases). This CDR3 contains 17 residues. The germline CDR1 and CDR2 sequences are LNHNV and YYDKDF (reference sequence). The V end was cut by 5 bases, the J end by 0 bases, with 16 bases between. CDR3 DNA sequence: TGTGCCACCAGCCCGGGCGGGGGCATGTCGAACACCGGGGAGCTGTTTTTT. It yields the protein CATSPGGGMSNTGELFF.

The genes are TRBV12-3 or TRBV12-4 and TRBJ1-1; D not certain. The CDR3 is 13 residues long. V was clipped by 6 bases and J by 1 base, with 9 bases between them. The CDR3 coding sequence is TGTGCCAGCAGCCAGACTGAGAACACTGAAGCTTTCTTT. Protein sequence: CASSQTENTEAFF.

The chain has TRBV10-3 and TRBJ1-1; unclear D gene. V gave up 0 bases and J gave up 7 bases, with 9 bases separating them. The CDR3 covers 13 residues. Per germline, CDR1 ENHRY and CDR2 SYGVKD. The CDR3 here is CAISESAQREAFF. The CDR3 nucleotides read TGTGCCATCAGTGAGTCGGCTCAGCGTGAAGCTTTCTTT.

The V gene is TRBV5-1, the J gene TRBJ2-3, with 7 bases matching TRBD2. Germline loops: CDR1 SGHRS, CDR2 YFSETQ. J was trimmed by 0 bases and V by 0 bases; bases with no gene match: 7. The CDR3 has 17 amino acids. CDR3 protein: CASSLAGTTLSTDTQYF. Here the CDR3 DNA reads TGCGCCAGCAGCTTGGCCGGGACTACCTTAAGCACAGATACGCAGTATTTT.

The chain employs TRBV9 and TRBJ2-2; weak D call: TRBD2 (5 bases). The CDR3 is made up of 15 amino acids. V was clipped by 0 bases and J by 6 bases, with 12 bases between them. Per the germline V gene, CDR1 is SGDLS and CDR2 is YYNGEE. CDR3 nucleotide sequence: TGTGCCAGCAGCGTAGTCGGGAACCCGGCCGGGGAGCTGTTTTTT. Its translation is CASSVVGNPAGELFF.